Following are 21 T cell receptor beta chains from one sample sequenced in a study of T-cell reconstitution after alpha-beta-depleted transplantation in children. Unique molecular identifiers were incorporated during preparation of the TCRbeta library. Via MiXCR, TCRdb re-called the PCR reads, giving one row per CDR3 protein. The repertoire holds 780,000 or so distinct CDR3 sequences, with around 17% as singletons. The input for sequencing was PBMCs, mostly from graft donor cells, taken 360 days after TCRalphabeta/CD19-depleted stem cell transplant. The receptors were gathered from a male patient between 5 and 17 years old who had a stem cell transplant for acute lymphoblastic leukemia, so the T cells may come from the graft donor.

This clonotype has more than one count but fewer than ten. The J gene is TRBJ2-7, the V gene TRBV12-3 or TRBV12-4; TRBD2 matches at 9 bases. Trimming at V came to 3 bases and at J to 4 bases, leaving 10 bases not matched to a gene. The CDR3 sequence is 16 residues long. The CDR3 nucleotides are TGTGCCAGCAGTTTGCGGGGGGGCACGTCAAGTTACGAGCAGTACTTC. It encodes CASSLRGGTSSYEQYF.

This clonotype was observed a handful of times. As DNA, the CDR3 is TGTGCCAGCTCACCACCGGAGGAGCCCCACTACGAGCAGTACTTC. The encoded protein is CASSPPEEPHYEQYF. This rearrangement joins TRBV18 to TRBJ2-7; D is perhaps TRBD2 (5 bases). The CDR3 has 15 residues. The germline V and J ends were trimmed by 0 bases and 3 bases, with 12 bases remaining between them. The V gene's germline CDR1 is KGHSH and CDR2 LQKENI.

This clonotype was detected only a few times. The CDR3 DNA is TGTGCCAGCAGTTACGGGAGGCGTCGGGGGGAACCCCAGCATTTT. Its protein is CASSYGRRRGEPQHF. The genes are TRBV6-5 and TRBJ1-5; tentatively, D is TRBD1 (5 bases). The CDR3 runs to 15 residues. The germline CDR1 and CDR2 sequences are MNHEY and SVGAGI. V lost 2 bases to trimming and J lost 10 bases, with 18 bases between them.

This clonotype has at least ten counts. CDR3 DNA sequence: TGTGCCAGCAGTTTAAGACTAGCGGGAACCACAGATACGCAGTATTTT. Its protein is CASSLRLAGTTDTQYF. This chain uses TRBV28 with TRBJ2-3, with 11 positions matching TRBD2. The V segment lost 2 bases and the J segment 2 bases; nucleotides outside the gene matches: 3. CDR3 length equals 16 residues. Germline lookup yields CDR1 MDHEN and CDR2 SYDVKM.

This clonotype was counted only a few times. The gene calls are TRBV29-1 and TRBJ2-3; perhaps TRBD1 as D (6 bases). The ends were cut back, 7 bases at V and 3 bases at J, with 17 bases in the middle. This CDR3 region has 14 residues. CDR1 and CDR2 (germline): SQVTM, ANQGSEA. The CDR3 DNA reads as TGCAGCGCAGAGGGGGAGACGGTAACAGATACGCAGTATTTT. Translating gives CSAEGETVTDTQYF.

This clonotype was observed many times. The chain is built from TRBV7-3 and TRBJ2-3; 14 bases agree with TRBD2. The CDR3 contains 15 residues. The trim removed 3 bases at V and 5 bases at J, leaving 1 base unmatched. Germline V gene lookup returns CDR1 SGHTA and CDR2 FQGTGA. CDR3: CASSLTSGREDTQYF. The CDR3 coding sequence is TGTGCCAGCAGCTTGACTAGCGGGAGGGAAGATACGCAGTATTTT. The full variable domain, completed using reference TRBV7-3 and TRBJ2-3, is GAGVSQTPSNKVTEKGKYVELRCDPISGHTALYWYRQSLGQGPEFLIYFQGTGAADDSGLPNDRFFAVRPEGSVSTLKIQRTERGDSAVYLCASSLTSGREDTQYFGPGTRLTVL.

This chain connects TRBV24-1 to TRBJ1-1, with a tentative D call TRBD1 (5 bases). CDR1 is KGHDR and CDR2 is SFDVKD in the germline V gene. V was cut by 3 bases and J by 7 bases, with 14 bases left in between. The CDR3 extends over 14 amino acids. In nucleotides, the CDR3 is TGTGCCACCAGTGATAGTACAGGAAGCCTTGAAGCTTTCTTT. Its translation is CATSDSTGSLEAFF.

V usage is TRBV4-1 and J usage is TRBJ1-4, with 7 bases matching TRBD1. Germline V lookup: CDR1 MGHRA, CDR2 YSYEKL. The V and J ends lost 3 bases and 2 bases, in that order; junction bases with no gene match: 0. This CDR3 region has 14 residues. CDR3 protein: CASSQGQTNEKLFF. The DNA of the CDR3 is TGCGCCAGCAGCCAGGGACAGACTAATGAAAAACTGTTTTTT.

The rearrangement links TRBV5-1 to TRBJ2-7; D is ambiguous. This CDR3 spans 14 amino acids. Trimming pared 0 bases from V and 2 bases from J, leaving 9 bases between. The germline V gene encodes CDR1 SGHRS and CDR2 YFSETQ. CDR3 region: CASSLADNPYEQYF. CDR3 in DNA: TGCGCCAGCAGCTTGGCCGACAATCCCTACGAGCAGTACTTC.

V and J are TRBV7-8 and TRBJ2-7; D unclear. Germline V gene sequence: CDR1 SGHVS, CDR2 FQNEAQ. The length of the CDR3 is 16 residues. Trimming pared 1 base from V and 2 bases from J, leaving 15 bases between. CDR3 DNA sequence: TGTGCCAGCAGCTTAGGGGGTCGCCCGGTAACCTACGAGCAGTACTTC. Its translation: CASSLGGRPVTYEQYF. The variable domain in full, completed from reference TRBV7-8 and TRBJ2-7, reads GAGVSQSPRYKVAKRGQDVALRCDPISGHVSLFWYQQALGQGPEFLTYFQNEAQLDKSGLPSDRFFAERPEGSVSTLKIQRTQQEDSAVYLCASSLGGRPVTYEQYFGPGTRLTVT.

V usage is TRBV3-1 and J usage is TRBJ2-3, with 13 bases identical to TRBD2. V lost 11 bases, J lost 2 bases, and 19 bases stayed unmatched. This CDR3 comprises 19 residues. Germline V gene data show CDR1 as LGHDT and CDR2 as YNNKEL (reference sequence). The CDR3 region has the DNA TGTGCCTGCTGTCGGACTAGCGGGGGATACGGAAGCCTCACAGATACGCAGTATTTT. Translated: CACCRTSGGYGSLTDTQYF.

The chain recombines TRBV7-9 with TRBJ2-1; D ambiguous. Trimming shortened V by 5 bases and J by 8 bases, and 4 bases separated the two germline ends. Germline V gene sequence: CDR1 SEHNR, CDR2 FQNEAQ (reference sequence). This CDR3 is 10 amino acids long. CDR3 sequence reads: CASSTYEQFF. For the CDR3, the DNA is TGTGCCAGCAGCACATATGAGCAGTTCTTC.

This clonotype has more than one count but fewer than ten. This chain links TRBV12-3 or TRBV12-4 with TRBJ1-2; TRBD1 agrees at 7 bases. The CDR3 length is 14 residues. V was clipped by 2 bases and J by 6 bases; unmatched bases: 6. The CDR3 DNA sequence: TGTGCCAGCAGTTTAATACAGGGGAGGAATGGCTACACCTTC. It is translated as CASSLIQGRNGYTF.

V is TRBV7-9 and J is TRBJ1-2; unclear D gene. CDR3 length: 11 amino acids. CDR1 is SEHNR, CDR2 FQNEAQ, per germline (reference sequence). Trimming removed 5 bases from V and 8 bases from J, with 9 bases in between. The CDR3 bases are TGTGCCAGCAGCGTATACCAGGGCTACACCTTC. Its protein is CASSVYQGYTF.

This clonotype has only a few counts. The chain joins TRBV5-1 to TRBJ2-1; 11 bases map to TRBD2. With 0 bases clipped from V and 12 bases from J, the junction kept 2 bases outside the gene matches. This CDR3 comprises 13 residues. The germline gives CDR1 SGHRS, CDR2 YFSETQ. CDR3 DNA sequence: TGCGCCAGCAGCTTGGGACTAGCGGGAACGCAGTTCTTC. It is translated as CASSLGLAGTQFF.

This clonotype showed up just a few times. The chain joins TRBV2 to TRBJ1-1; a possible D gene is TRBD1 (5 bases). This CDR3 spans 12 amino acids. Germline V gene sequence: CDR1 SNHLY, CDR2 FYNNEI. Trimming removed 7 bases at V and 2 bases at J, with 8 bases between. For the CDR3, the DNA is TGTGCCAGCAATCAGGGTAACACTGAAGCTTTCTTT. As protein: CASNQGNTEAFF.

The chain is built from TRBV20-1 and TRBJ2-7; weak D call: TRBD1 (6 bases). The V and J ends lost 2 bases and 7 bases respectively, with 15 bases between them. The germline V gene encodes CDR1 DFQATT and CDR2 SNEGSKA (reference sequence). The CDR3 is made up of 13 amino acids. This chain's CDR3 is CSARNPGVGEQYF. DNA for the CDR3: TGCAGTGCTAGAAATCCAGGGGTGGGTGAGCAGTACTTC.

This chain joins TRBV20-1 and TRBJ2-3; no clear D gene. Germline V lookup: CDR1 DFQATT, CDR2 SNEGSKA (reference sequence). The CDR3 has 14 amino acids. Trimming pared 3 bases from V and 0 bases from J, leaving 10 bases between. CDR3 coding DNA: TGCAGTGCTAGGGTAGGGATTAGCACAGATACGCAGTATTTT. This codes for CSARVGISTDTQYF.

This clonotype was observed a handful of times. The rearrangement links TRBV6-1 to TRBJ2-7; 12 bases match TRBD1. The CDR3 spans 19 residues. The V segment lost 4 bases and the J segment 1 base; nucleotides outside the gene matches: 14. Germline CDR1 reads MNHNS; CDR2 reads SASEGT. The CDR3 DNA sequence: TGTGCCAGCAGTGGCAGGGACAGGGGGCGAGAAAGATTATCCTACGAGCAGTACTTC. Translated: CASSGRDRGRERLSYEQYF.

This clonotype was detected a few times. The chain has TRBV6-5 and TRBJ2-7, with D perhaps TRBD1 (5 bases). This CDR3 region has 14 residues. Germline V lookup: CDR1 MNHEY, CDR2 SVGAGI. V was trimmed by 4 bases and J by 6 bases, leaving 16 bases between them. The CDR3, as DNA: TGTGCCAGCAGTTTCCTGCAAGGGGCAGGCGAGCAGTACTTC. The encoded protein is CASSFLQGAGEQYF.

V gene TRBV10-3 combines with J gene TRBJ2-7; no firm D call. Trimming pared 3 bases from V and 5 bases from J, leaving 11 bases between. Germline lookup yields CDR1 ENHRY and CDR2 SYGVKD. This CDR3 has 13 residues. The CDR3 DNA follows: TGTGCCATCAGTGACAGGACCGGTCACGAGCAGTACTTC. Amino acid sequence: CAISDRTGHEQYF.